What follows are 13 T cell receptor beta chains derived from one specimen sequenced in a study of OX40 agonist ivuxolimab in advanced cancers. The data were produced by immunoSEQ multiplex PCR, yet TCRdb's version contains in-frame clones alone and is incomplete. In the table there are 100,000 to 150,000 clones, around nine tenths of which are singletons. The sequencing here drew on CD4+ or CD8+ T cells sorted from blood, taken in a trial of the OX40 agonist ivuxolimab. The receptor source for this set is an adult with an advanced solid tumor such as melanoma, head and neck, liver or kidney cancer.

This clone was recorded only once. The chain recombines TRBV9 with TRBJ1-3, with a tentative D call TRBD1 (5 bases). Between the trimmed V and J ends, which lost 2 bases and 2 bases, there was a span of 8 bases. The CDR3 length is 14 residues. Germline lookup yields CDR1 SGDLS and CDR2 YYNGEE. CDR3 DNA sequence: TGTGCCAGCAGCGTCGGGACGGCTGGAAACACCATATATTTT. The encoded protein is CASSVGTAGNTIYF.

The chain employs TRBV5-6 and TRBJ2-1; D gene uncertain. The CDR3 is 11 residues long. CDR1 SGHDT and CDR2 YYEEEE come from the germline V gene. The V end lost 2 bases, the J end lost 8 bases, and 5 bases lay between the germline ends. CDR3 sequence: CASSLIYEQFF. CDR3 nucleotides: TGTGCCAGCAGCTTAATCTATGAGCAGTTCTTC.

This chain uses TRBV28 with TRBJ1-5, with 7 bases fitting TRBD1. CDR1 and CDR2 (germline): MDHEN, SYDVKM. CDR3 size: 15 residues. J was trimmed by 6 bases and V by 3 bases; bases with no gene match: 8. CDR3 DNA: TGTGCCAGCAGTTTTCACAGGGGACGGAGTCAGCCCCAGCATTTT. Residues: CASSFHRGRSQPQHF. The complete variable domain, with remaining parts taken from reference TRBV28 and TRBJ1-5, reads DVKVTQSSRYLVKRTGEKVFLECVQDMDHENMFWYRQDPGLGLRLIYFSYDVKMKEKGDIPEGYSVSREKKERFSLILESASTNQTSMYLCASSFHRGRSQPQHFGDGTRLSIL.

The CDR3 DNA follows: TGTGCCAGTAGGGCAAGGGGGGAAAAACTGTTTTTT. Protein sequence: CASRARGEKLFF. This sequence joins TRBV19 and TRBJ1-4; possible D gene TRBD1, 6 bases. Trimming removed 6 bases from V and 8 bases from J, with 10 bases in between. Looked up from germline, CDR1 is LNHDA and CDR2 is SQIVND (reference sequence). The CDR3 covers 12 residues.

J is TRBJ2-7 and V is TRBV5-1, with TRBD2 matching over 11 bases. J gave up 2 bases and V 4 bases, and 8 bases lay outside the gene matches. The CDR3 runs 16 residues. CDR1 and CDR2 (germline): SGHRS, YFSETQ. CDR3 sequence: CASSPGLAEGAYEQYF. In DNA form, the CDR3 reads TGCGCCAGCAGCCCGGGACTAGCGGAAGGGGCCTACGAGCAGTACTTC.

The chain links TRBV7-3 to TRBJ2-1; D is possibly TRBD2 (5 bases). The CDR3 has 16 residues. CDR1 and CDR2 from the germline V gene are SGHTA and FQGTGA. The V end lost 3 bases, the J end lost 0 bases, and 12 bases lay between the germline ends. The CDR3 DNA is TGTGCCAGCAGCTTGAGGGCGGGCAGCTCCTACAATGAGCAGTTCTTC. Its protein product is CASSLRAGSSYNEQFF.

J is TRBJ2-7 and V is TRBV19, with 11 bases that match TRBD1. J was trimmed by 6 bases and V by 3 bases; bases with no gene match: 13. This CDR3 contains 17 residues. The germline V gene has CDR1 LNHDA and CDR2 SQIVND (reference sequence). The CDR3 DNA sequence: TGTGCCAGTAGTATCACCCGCGGGACAGGGGGAAAAGGCGAGCAGTACTTC. Encoded protein: CASSITRGTGGKGEQYF.

This chain connects TRBV10-3 to TRBJ2-3; either TRBD1 or TRBD2 may fit D (5 bases each). The CDR3 runs to 16 residues. Germline CDR1 reads ENHRY; CDR2 reads SYGVKD. The V end was cut by 3 bases, the J end by 2 bases, with 15 bases between. CDR3 in DNA: TGTGCCATCAGTGATAATCGGGGCACCGCCACAGATACGCAGTATTTT. Translating gives CAISDNRGTATDTQYF.

The chain couples TRBV21-1 to TRBJ1-2. TRBV21-1 is a pseudogene. The CDR3 contains 20 residues. The chain's CDR3 is CASSKESGRGASVPHNGYTF. CDR3 in DNA: TGTGCCAGCAGCAAAGAGTCAGGGAGAGGGGCGAGTGTACCCCACAATGGCTACACCTTC.

The genes are TRBV28 and TRBJ1-1; the match to TRBD1 covers 8 bases. With V trimmed by 10 bases and J by 2 bases, 6 bases remained unmatched. Per germline, CDR1 MDHEN and CDR2 SYDVKM. The CDR3 spans 13 residues. CDR3 nucleotides: TGTGCCACCCAGACAGGGGCAAACACTGAAGCTTTCTTT. It yields the protein CATQTGANTEAFF.

V is TRBV15 and J is TRBJ2-1, with D maybe TRBD2 (6 bases). The V gene's germline CDR1 is LNHNV and CDR2 YYDKDF (reference sequence). The CDR3 totals 15 residues. V gave up 0 bases and J gave up 5 bases, with 11 bases separating them. CDR3 sequence reads: CATSREAGGNNEQFF. CDR3 coding DNA: TGTGCCACCAGCAGAGAGGCGGGCGGGAACAATGAGCAGTTCTTC. Variable domain in full (rest from reference TRBV15 and TRBJ2-1): DAMVIQNPRYQVTQFGKPVTLSCSQTLNHNVMYWYQQKSSQAPKLLFHYYDKDFNNEADTPDNFQSRRPNTSFCFLDIRSPGLGDTAMYLCATSREAGGNNEQFFGPGTRLTVL.

The rearrangement joins TRBV5-4 to TRBJ2-3; D is unresolved. The germline CDR1 and CDR2 sequences are SGHNT and YYREEE (reference sequence). Trimming pared 4 bases from V and 6 bases from J, leaving 9 bases between. This CDR3 has 12 amino acids. CDR3 sequence: CASSTKSDTQYF. The CDR3 nucleotides read TGTGCCAGCAGCACCAAATCTGATACGCAGTATTTT. The variable domain in full, with the rest retrieved from reference TRBV5-4 and TRBJ2-3, is ETGVTQSPTHLIKTRGQQVTLRCSSQSGHNTVSWYQQALGQGPQFIFQYYREEENGRGNFPPRFSGLQFPNYSSELNVNALELDDSALYLCASSTKSDTQYFGPGTRLTVL.

The genes are TRBV9 and TRBJ1-4, with a possible D match to TRBD1 (5 bases). The CDR3 covers 16 residues. Trimming pared 3 bases from V and 2 bases from J, leaving 14 bases between. Per the germline V gene, CDR1 is SGDLS and CDR2 is YYNGEE. The CDR3, as DNA: TGTGCCAGCAGCGCCGGGGGAAGAGGCACTAATGAAAAACTGTTTTTT. It specifies CASSAGGRGTNEKLFF.